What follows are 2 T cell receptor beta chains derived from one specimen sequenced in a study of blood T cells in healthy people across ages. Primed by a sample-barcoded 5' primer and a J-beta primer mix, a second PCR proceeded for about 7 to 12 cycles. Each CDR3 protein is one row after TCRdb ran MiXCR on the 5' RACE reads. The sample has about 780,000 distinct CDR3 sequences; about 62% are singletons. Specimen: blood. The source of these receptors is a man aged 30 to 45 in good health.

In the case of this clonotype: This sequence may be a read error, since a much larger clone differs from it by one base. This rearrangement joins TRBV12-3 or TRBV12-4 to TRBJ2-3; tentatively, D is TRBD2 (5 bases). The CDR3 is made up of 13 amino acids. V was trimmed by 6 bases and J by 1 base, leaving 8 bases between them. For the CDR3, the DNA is TGTGCCAGCAGACTAGACCGCACAGATACGCAGTATTTT. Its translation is CASRLDRTDTQYF.

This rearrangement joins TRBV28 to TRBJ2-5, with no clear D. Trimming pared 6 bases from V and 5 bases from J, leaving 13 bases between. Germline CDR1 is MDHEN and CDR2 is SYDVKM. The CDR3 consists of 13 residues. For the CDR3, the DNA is TGTGCCAGCAGCCCCGAGCATAGGGAGACCCAGTACTTC. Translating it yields CASSPEHRETQYF.